Listed here is a single T cell receptor (beta chain). Authors' methods: Estimated nucleated cell counts came from reference gene primer amplification. Only in-frame clones appear in the TCRdb table, and some are missing; sequencing was by immunoSEQ multiplex PCR. V and J calls plus clone size are reproduced from that table; the DNA served to infer D and trimming. The data show about 190,000 clones, with under 85% seen just once and 15% to 20% held by the top ten. The data belong to a study of blood T cell repertoires in COVID-19. Study background: In each case, the material was cDNA or gDNA derived from T cells, B-cell-depleted T cells, or PBMCs.

In germline, CDR1 is MNHEY, CDR2 SVGAGI. The CDR3 has 16 residues. V gave up 0 bases and J gave up 3 bases; unmatched junction bases: 5. The rearrangement uses TRBV6-5 and TRBJ2-5; 9 positions agree with TRBD1. The receptor comes from a man aged 60 to 69 with active or convalescent COVID-19. Sequencing was done on a sample of peripheral blood. The CDR3 DNA reads TGTGCCAGCAGTTACTCGGGACAGGGAGAGGAAGAGACCCAGTACTTC. It yields the protein CASSYSGQGEEETQYF.